What follows are 28 T cell receptor beta chains derived from one specimen sequenced in a study of control samples from healthy donors and cancer patients. Sequenced by immunoSEQ multiplex PCR; TCRdb stores in-frame clones only, minus some. The table shows about 140,000 clones, with 94% occurring only once. Sequencing used blood. The receptors here all came from a man between 35 and 55 years old in good health.

The V and J genes are TRBV6-5 and TRBJ2-2; 11 bases are a match to TRBD1. Trimming took 7 bases from V and 3 from J; bases not matched to a gene: 4. Germline CDR1 is MNHEY and CDR2 is SVGAGI. The CDR3 loop spans 15 amino acids. The CDR3 DNA follows: TGTGCCAGCACCGGGACAGGGGGGTACACCGGGGAGCTGTTTTTT. This translates into CASTGTGGYTGELFF.

The chain carries TRBV4-2 and TRBJ1-6, with a possible D match to TRBD1 (5 bases). The CDR3 loop spans 16 amino acids. The V end lost 0 bases, the J end lost 10 bases, and 16 bases lay between the germline ends. CDR1 and CDR2 (germline): LGHNA, YNFKEQ. This CDR3 is CASSQDGPGSNSPLHF. Written as DNA, the CDR3 is TGTGCCAGCAGCCAAGATGGTCCAGGGAGTAACTCACCCCTCCACTTT.

The chain employs TRBV6-5 and TRBJ2-1, with 14 bases lining up with TRBD2. The CDR3 sequence is 14 residues long. Germline V lookup: CDR1 MNHEY, CDR2 SVGAGI. J was trimmed by 8 bases and V by 7 bases; bases with no gene match: 4. CDR3 sequence (DNA): TGTGCCAGCAACCAGGGACTAGCGGGGGATGAGCAGTTCTTC. Translating gives CASNQGLAGDEQFF.

The chain combines TRBV12-5 with TRBJ1-2, with D hard to call. The V end lost 0 bases, the J end lost 5 bases, and 7 bases lay between the germline ends. The V gene's germline CDR1 is LGHNT and CDR2 FRNRAP. The length of the CDR3 is 13 residues. Here the CDR3 reads CASGLVRGYGYTF. Here the CDR3 DNA reads TGTGCTAGTGGTTTGGTACGAGGTTATGGCTACACCTTC.

V usage is TRBV7-9 and J usage is TRBJ2-2; TRBD2 might be the D (6 bases). The germline CDR1 and CDR2 sequences are SEHNR and FQNEAQ (reference sequence). With 4 bases removed from V and 4 bases from J, the gap between germline ends came to 13 bases. This CDR3 contains 15 residues. DNA for the CDR3: TGTGCCAGCAGCTCAACGGAGGGGCGCACCGGGGAGCTGTTTTTT. Translation: CASSSTEGRTGELFF.

The chain has TRBV13 and TRBJ1-1, with D unclear. CDR1 is PRHDT, CDR2 FYEKMQ, per germline (reference sequence). V lost 5 bases and J 7 bases, leaving 17 bases between the germline ends. The CDR3 runs to 14 residues. The CDR3 DNA reads TGTGCCAGCAGCCCCCAGGCGAGGGTGGATGAAGCTTTCTTT. Protein sequence: CASSPQARVDEAFF.

The chain recombines TRBV9 with TRBJ2-7, with D possibly TRBD2 on 6 matching bases. CDR3 length equals 16 residues. Trimming pared 0 bases from V and 3 bases from J, leaving 16 bases between. Germline V gene lookup returns CDR1 SGDLS and CDR2 YYNGEE. This chain's CDR3 is CASSVEISGPYYEQYF. The CDR3 nucleotides are TGTGCCAGCAGCGTAGAAATTAGCGGCCCCTACTACGAGCAGTACTTC.

On this clone: Additional DNA sequences in this sample encode the identical CDR3. V gene TRBV9 combines with J gene TRBJ2-3; D unresolved. The CDR3 spans 14 residues. The germline V and J ends were trimmed by 0 bases and 2 bases, with 7 bases remaining between them. Germline V gives CDR1 SGDLS, CDR2 YYNGEE. DNA for the CDR3: TGTGCCAGCAGCGTAGAACACTCCACAGATACGCAGTATTTT. It specifies CASSVEHSTDTQYF.

The chain couples TRBV6-1 to TRBJ2-5; 7 positions agree with TRBD2. V was pared by 2 bases and J by 4 bases, with 13 bases of the junction left unmatched. There are 17 residues in the CDR3. Germline lookup yields CDR1 MNHNS and CDR2 SASEGT. CDR3 DNA sequence: TGTGCCAGCAGTGAACGGCAGAGAGGACTAGTAAGAGAGACCCAGTACTTC. Translating gives CASSERQRGLVRETQYF.

The CDR3 reads CASSVGVGSSGQYF. CDR3 DNA sequence: TGTGCCAGCAGCGTAGGGGTGGGGTCCTCAGGACAGTACTTC. The rearrangement links TRBV9 to TRBJ2-5, with D hard to call. Germline V gene sequence: CDR1 SGDLS, CDR2 YYNGEE. Trimming took 0 bases from V and 11 from J, leaving 17 bases between them. The CDR3 sequence is 14 residues long.

This clone was counted between two and nine times. V and J are TRBV5-6 and TRBJ1-2; D is perhaps TRBD1 (5 bases). V was clipped by 3 bases and J by 3 bases, with 12 bases between them. Germline CDR1 SGHDT, CDR2 YYEEEE. There are 14 residues in the CDR3. CDR3 in amino acids: CASSSLGADYGYTF. CDR3 coding DNA: TGTGCCAGCAGCTCCCTAGGGGCGGACTATGGCTACACCTTC.

In the case of this clone: The junction departs from germline at one end; a sequencing error may be responsible. The CDR3 loop reads CASSEDRAGANVLTF. The CDR3 bases are TGTGCCAGCAGCGAAGACAGGGCTGGGGCCAACGTCCTGACTTTC. The chain has TRBV2 and TRBJ2-6; TRBD1 aligns across 7 bases. This CDR3 contains 15 residues. Germline-derived CDR1 and CDR2 are SNHLY and FYNNEI.

This rearrangement joins TRBV9 to TRBJ2-1, with 9 positions matching TRBD2. V was clipped by 4 bases and J by 0 bases; unmatched bases: 5. The CDR3 covers 16 residues. CDR1 SGDLS and CDR2 YYNGEE come from the germline V gene. DNA for the CDR3: TGTGCCAGCAGCTTGAGCGGGGGGCTCTCCTACAATGAGCAGTTCTTC. It specifies CASSLSGGLSYNEQFF. The full variable domain, rest sourced from reference TRBV9 and TRBJ2-1, is DSGVTQTPKHLITATGQRVTLRCSPRSGDLSVYWYQQSLDQGLQFLIQYYNGEERAKGNILERFSAQQFPDLHSELNLSSLELGDSALYFCASSLSGGLSYNEQFFGPGTRLTVL.

V usage is TRBV7-2 and J usage is TRBJ2-3; D is uncertain. With 6 bases removed from V and 0 bases from J, the gap between germline ends came to 7 bases. Germline loops: CDR1 SGHTA, CDR2 FQGNSA. This CDR3 spans 13 amino acids. The CDR3 sequence is CASRSGSTDTQYF. The CDR3 nucleotides read TGTGCCAGCAGATCCGGTAGCACAGATACGCAGTATTTT.

The V gene is TRBV5-8, the J gene TRBJ1-5, with D maybe TRBD1 (6 bases). This CDR3 region has 16 residues. The V gene lost 4 bases and the J gene lost 0 bases, with 14 bases spanning the gap. The germline V gene encodes CDR1 SGHTS and CDR2 YDEGEE. CDR3 residues: CASSLGTSYSNQPQHF. The CDR3 region has the DNA TGTGCCAGCAGCCTAGGGACATCTTATAGCAATCAGCCCCAGCATTTT.

This clone was recorded only once. The rearrangement links TRBV5-8 to TRBJ2-3; 7 nucleotides agree with TRBD2. There are 15 residues in the CDR3. J lost 2 bases, V lost 0 bases, and 3 bases had no gene match. Germline V gene data show CDR1 as SGHTS and CDR2 as YDEGEE. DNA of the CDR3: TGTGCCAGCAGCTTGGGGCGGGGGAACACAGATACGCAGTATTTT. It yields the protein CASSLGRGNTDTQYF.

The rearrangement joins TRBV24-1 to TRBJ1-1, with D tentatively TRBD1 (5 bases). In germline, CDR1 is KGHDR, CDR2 SFDVKD. Between the trimmed V and J ends, which lost 4 bases and 3 bases, there was a span of 8 bases. This CDR3 region has 13 residues. CDR3 residues: CATSDPGHTEAFF. The CDR3 DNA is TGTGCCACCAGTGACCCAGGGCACACTGAAGCTTTCTTT.

This clone has only one observation. V is TRBV5-6 and J is TRBJ2-7; D unresolved. Germline V gene sequence: CDR1 SGHDT, CDR2 YYEEEE. V was pared by 4 bases and J by 2 bases, with 13 bases between. This CDR3 has 14 amino acids. The CDR3 DNA follows: TGTGCCAGCAGCCCGGGCCGTTCCCCCTACGAGCAGTACTTC. As protein: CASSPGRSPYEQYF.

The chain joins TRBV5-6 to TRBJ2-2; 7 positions match TRBD2. V was pared by 3 bases and J by 3 bases, with 8 bases of the junction left unmatched. In germline, CDR1 is SGHDT, CDR2 YYEEEE. This CDR3 contains 16 residues. CDR3 sequence reads: CASSWRTRGYTGELFF. The DNA for the CDR3 is TGTGCCAGCAGCTGGAGGACGCGGGGGTACACCGGGGAGCTGTTTTTT.

There are a few counts of this clone. V gene TRBV19 combines with J gene TRBJ1-2; 8 bases align to TRBD1. With 5 bases clipped from V and 8 bases from J, the junction kept 10 bases outside the gene matches. This CDR3 is 14 amino acids long. Germline CDR1 reads LNHDA; CDR2 reads SQIVND (reference sequence). For the CDR3, the DNA is TGTGCCAGTAGTCTCCGGGACAGGTATCTAGGCTACACCTTC. This encodes CASSLRDRYLGYTF.

J is TRBJ1-5 and V is TRBV6-5; 9 nucleotides match TRBD1. The germline CDR1 and CDR2 sequences are MNHEY and SVGAGI. V lost 6 bases, J lost 6 bases, and 3 bases stayed unmatched. The CDR3 is made up of 13 amino acids. The DNA of the CDR3 is TGTGCCAGCAGCTGGGACAGGGCTCAGCCCCAGCATTTT. The encoded protein is CASSWDRAQPQHF.

This clone has a single count. The gene calls are TRBV12-3 or TRBV12-4 and TRBJ1-5; D is ambiguous. The CDR3 loop spans 13 amino acids. V was shortened by 3 bases and J by 5 bases, with 8 bases between the two germline ends. This CDR3 reads CASSFPPYQPQHF. The CDR3 coding sequence is TGTGCCAGCAGTTTTCCACCCTATCAGCCCCAGCATTTT.

The chain is built from TRBV9 and TRBJ2-7; TRBD1 is a possible D gene (6 bases). The CDR3 is 13 amino acids. Germline V gives CDR1 SGDLS, CDR2 YYNGEE. V was shortened by 4 bases and J by 0 bases, with 8 bases between the two germline ends. Written as DNA, the CDR3 is TGTGCCAGCAGCATGGACAGCTCCTACGAGCAGTACTTC. It yields the protein CASSMDSSYEQYF.

The count of this clone is one. For the CDR3, the DNA is TGTGCCAGCAGCCCCAACAGTGGAACGTGGAATGAGCAGTTCTTC. Protein product: CASSPNSGTWNEQFF. This rearrangement joins TRBV7-3 to TRBJ2-1, with D hard to call. There are 15 residues in the CDR3. CDR1 is SGHTA, CDR2 FQGTGA, per germline. Trimming took 5 bases from V and 7 from J, leaving 18 bases between them. Supplemented by reference TRBV7-3 and TRBJ2-1, the full variable domain reads GAGVSQTPSNKVTEKGKYVELRCDPISGHTALYWYRQSLGQGPEFLIYFQGTGAADDSGLPNDRFFAVRPEGSVSTLKIQRTERGDSAVYLCASSPNSGTWNEQFFGPGTRLTVL.

The gene calls are TRBV9 and TRBJ1-1; maybe TRBD1 (5 bases). This CDR3 is built from 14 residues. V shed 4 bases and J shed 6 bases, with 16 bases lying between them. CDR1 SGDLS and CDR2 YYNGEE come from the germline V gene. CDR3 DNA sequence: TGTGCCAGCAGCCCAGGACATATGGGGGCTGAAGCTTTCTTT. Its protein is CASSPGHMGAEAFF. Based on the CDR3 plus reference TRBV9 and TRBJ1-1, the full variable domain is DSGVTQTPKHLITATGQRVTLRCSPRSGDLSVYWYQQSLDQGLQFLIQYYNGEERAKGNILERFSAQQFPDLHSELNLSSLELGDSALYFCASSPGHMGAEAFFGQGTRLTVV.

The rearrangement links TRBV19 to TRBJ2-3; TRBD1 is a possible D gene (5 bases). Trimming took 2 bases from V and 5 from J, leaving 5 bases between them. CDR1 is LNHDA, CDR2 SQIVND, per germline (reference sequence). This CDR3 has 12 residues. The CDR3 reads CASSIQGDTQYF. CDR3 DNA: TGTGCCAGTAGTATACAGGGAGATACGCAGTATTTT.

To note about this clone: One end of the junction is discordant with germline, which a read error may explain. The chain couples TRBV6-2 or TRBV6-3 to TRBJ2-7; no firm D call. The CDR3 spans 11 residues. CDR1 is MNHEY, CDR2 SVGEGT, per germline. CDR3 residues: CTSSKGYEQYF. The CDR3 DNA reads as TGTACCAGCAGCAAGGGCTACGAGCAGTACTTC.

The chain has TRBV7-3 and TRBJ2-1; D uncertain. Trimming shortened V by 5 bases and J by 8 bases, and 13 bases separated the two germline ends. The germline CDR1 and CDR2 sequences are SGHTA and FQGTGA. This CDR3 is 13 amino acids long. The CDR3 reads CASSRGPRDEQFF. As DNA, the CDR3 is TGTGCCAGCAGCAGAGGACCCCGGGATGAGCAGTTCTTC.